Listed below are T cell receptor beta chains from one sample, sequenced in a study of T cell responses to AZD1222 COVID-19 vaccine. Measured with immunoSEQ multiplex PCR; TCRdb has only the in-frame clones, and not every one. The sample shows more than 75,000 clones, around 82% of them seen only once. The material sequenced was peripheral blood, taken 28 days after the second AZD1222 dose. These receptors originate from an adult who received the AZD1222 COVID-19 vaccine. CDR3s leave out the opening cysteine and the closing phenylalanine or tryptophan.

cdr3_length v_call cdr3_aa
13 TRBV5-1 ASSKNYPGLLGYT
13 TRBV19 ASTPSGRAPYEQY
12 TRBV9 ASSVSGRDSPLH
13 TRBV2 ASSKRGSNTGELF
11 TRBV27 ASSPLDSYGYT
13 TRBV28 ASSLTGKRTDTQY
13 TRBV9 ASSAGTSGEDTQY
15 TRBV7-2 ASSLASGRRQQETQY
9 TRBV6-5 ASSSKTANY
10 TRBV6-5 ASSYGGGKLF
11 TRBV6-6 ASKQGSAGGYT
13 TRBV19 ASSIDTFSNQPQH
9 TRBV4-2 ASRRNTEAF
11 TRBV30 AWSEQGAGGYT
13 TRBV6-2/TRBV6-3 ASSLTGQGNTEAF
14 TRBV29-1 SVEPLGAGANNEQF
14 TRBV7-2 ASSLRLPPSTDTQY
12 TRBV4-3 ASSQVLGTGELF
13 TRBV7-2 ASSHLFIARGTQY
14 TRBV5-1 ASSLVAGGEHYGYT
11 TRBV27 ASSLLGGTEAF
11 TRBV7-3 ASSLMGQLTYT
12 TRBV4-1 ASSQDYQGQPQH
12 TRBV14 ASSLAVAKNIQY
13 TRBV6-5 ASSLFGGSNEKLF
11 TRBV30 AWNSGSQETQY
16 TRBV4-3 ASSPEIGFIVGTDTQY
9 TRBV5-1 ASSTDSGQY
17 TRBV27 ASSLSGSLLYRSGNTIY
12 TRBV10-3 AISLGQGNSPLH
11 TRBV11-3 ASSSTDYNEQF
13 TRBV4-3 ASSQDRRVADTQY
12 TRBV30 AWSRQGPSYEQY
12 TRBV2 ASSDVTADQPQH
12 TRBV6-5 ASSYSNRAGEQY
11 TRBV6-2/TRBV6-3 ASSRATGNTIY
13 TRBV19 ASSIGPINTGELF
11 TRBV27 ASTSPGGYEQY
11 TRBV19 ASSIDFNSPLH
13 TRBV2 ASSRGLAVSYEQY
15 TRBV7-3 ASSLMGLAEGAGELF
18 TRBV28 ASSSWRKYGSRGLSYEQY
12 TRBV7-9 ASSQERDSYGYT
13 TRBV4-1 ASSHPWGDLEGYT
14 TRBV3-1/TRBV3-2 ASSQPGTGTREPLH
12 TRBV10-3 AGRSSGSRDTQY